There are many counts of the clone carrying this T cell receptor (beta chain). The antigen remains undetermined. TCRdb ran MiXCR on the 5' RACE reads and lists one entry per CDR3 protein. The sample lists more than 350,000 distinct CDR3 sequences; approximately 10% were seen once. This CDR3 spans 13 amino acids. The V end lost 5 bases, the J end lost 4 bases, and 13 bases lay between the germline ends. Germline-derived CDR1 and CDR2 are DFQATT and SNEGSKA (reference sequence). The data derive from a study of identical twins. Overall study results and limits: The study found weaker excess twin sharing in beta out-of-frame sequences.

Material for sequencing was naive T cells sorted from blood. The gene calls are TRBV20-1 and TRBJ2-3; D unresolved. This receptor was taken from a woman in her fifties or sixties in good health. CDR3 nucleotides: TGCAGTGCTCCCAGTATGGCTGCAGATACGCAGTATTTT. It translates to CSAPSMAADTQYF.